This T cell receptor beta chain was obtained from a study of blood T cell repertoires in COVID-19. For the study at large: From T cells, B-cell-depleted T cells, or PBMCs came the material, which was cDNA or gDNA.

TCRdb's table, derived via immunoSEQ multiplex PCR, lists solely in-frame clones and lacks some. Here the sample spans around 180,000 clones, 60% to 85% being singletons. In germline, CDR1 is SEHNR, CDR2 FQNEAQ (reference sequence). The CDR3 runs to 13 residues. Germline trimming cut 5 bases from V and 8 bases from J; bases unmatched to any gene: 6. Sequenced: peripheral blood. The V call is TRBV7-9, the J call TRBJ1-2; TRBD1 aligns across 9 bases. The sequence was obtained from a man between 60 and 75 years old with active or convalescent COVID-19. In DNA form, the CDR3 reads TGTGCCAGCAGCCCGTTGGGACAGGGAGGCTACACCTTC. It encodes CASSPLGQGGYTF.